This T cell receptor beta chain derives from a study of STAT5B mutations in CD4+ large granular lymphocyte leukemia. V was trimmed by 0 bases and J by 5 bases, leaving 20 bases between them. CDR3 size: 17 residues. Germline V lookup: CDR1 SGHRS, CDR2 YFSETQ. Using immunoSEQ multiplex PCR, the repertoire was profiled, and TCRdb retains in-frame clones only, with some absent. Of more than 30,000 clones detected, roughly 88% appear once; the ten largest clones hold approximately 0.97%. Sequenced input: CD4+ T cells from blood buffy coats. The V call is TRBV5-1, the J call TRBJ2-5; possible D gene TRBD2, 6 bases. The TCR originated in a human donor in good health. This CDR3 is CASSLAIRVQAGETQYF. In DNA form, the CDR3 reads TGCGCCAGCAGCTTGGCCATCAGGGTGCAGGCGGGGGAGACCCAGTACTTC.